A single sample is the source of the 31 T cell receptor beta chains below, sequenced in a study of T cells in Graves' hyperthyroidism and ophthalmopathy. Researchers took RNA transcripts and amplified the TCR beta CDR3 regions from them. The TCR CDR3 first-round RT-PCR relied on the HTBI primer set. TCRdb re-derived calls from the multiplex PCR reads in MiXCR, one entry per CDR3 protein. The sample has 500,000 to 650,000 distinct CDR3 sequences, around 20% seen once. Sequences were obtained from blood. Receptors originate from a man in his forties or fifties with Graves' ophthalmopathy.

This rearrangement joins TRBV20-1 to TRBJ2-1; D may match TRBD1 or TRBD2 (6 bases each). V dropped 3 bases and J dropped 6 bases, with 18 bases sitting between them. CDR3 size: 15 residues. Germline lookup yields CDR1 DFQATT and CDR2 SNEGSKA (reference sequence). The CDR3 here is CSASPVGGMGNEQFF. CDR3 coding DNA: TGCAGTGCTAGCCCCGTAGGGGGGATGGGCAATGAGCAGTTCTTC.

The CDR3 is CSARGVAEVSEFF. The DNA of the CDR3 is TGCAGTGCTAGAGGGGTAGCGGAGGTGTCGGAGTTCTTC. The chain is built from TRBV20-1 and TRBJ2-1, with D possibly being TRBD2 (6 bases). The V end was cut by 1 base, the J end by 14 bases, with 18 bases between. Germline V gene data show CDR1 as DFQATT and CDR2 as SNEGSKA (reference sequence). This CDR3 is 13 amino acids long.

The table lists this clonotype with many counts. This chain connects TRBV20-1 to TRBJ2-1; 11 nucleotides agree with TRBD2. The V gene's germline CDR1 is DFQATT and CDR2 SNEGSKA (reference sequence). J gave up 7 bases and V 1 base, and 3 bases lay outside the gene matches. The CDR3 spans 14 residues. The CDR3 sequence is CSARARTSGNEQFF. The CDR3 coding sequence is TGCAGTGCTAGAGCCCGGACTAGCGGGAATGAGCAGTTCTTC.

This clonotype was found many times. As DNA, the CDR3 is TGTGCCTGGAGTCGACAGTTTAATGAAAAACTGTTTTTT. This codes for CAWSRQFNEKLFF. The rearrangement joins TRBV30 to TRBJ1-4; possible D gene TRBD1, 5 bases. V was cut by 2 bases and J by 4 bases, with 8 bases left in between. The CDR3 is 13 amino acids. The V gene's germline CDR1 is GTSNPN and CDR2 SVGIG (reference sequence).

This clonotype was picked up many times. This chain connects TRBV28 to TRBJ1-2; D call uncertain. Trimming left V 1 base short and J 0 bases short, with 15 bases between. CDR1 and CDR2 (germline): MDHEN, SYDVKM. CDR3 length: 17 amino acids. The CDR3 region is CASSLYPGQSANYGYTF. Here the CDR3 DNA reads TGTGCCAGCAGTTTATACCCCGGTCAGTCGGCTAACTATGGCTACACCTTC.

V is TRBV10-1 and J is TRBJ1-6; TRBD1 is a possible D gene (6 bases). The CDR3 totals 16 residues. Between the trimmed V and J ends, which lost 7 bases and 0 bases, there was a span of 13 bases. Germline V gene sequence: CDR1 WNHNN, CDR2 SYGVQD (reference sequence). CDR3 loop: CASTGRQASYNSPLHF. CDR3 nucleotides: TGCGCCAGCACCGGCAGACAGGCCTCCTATAATTCACCCCTCCACTTT.

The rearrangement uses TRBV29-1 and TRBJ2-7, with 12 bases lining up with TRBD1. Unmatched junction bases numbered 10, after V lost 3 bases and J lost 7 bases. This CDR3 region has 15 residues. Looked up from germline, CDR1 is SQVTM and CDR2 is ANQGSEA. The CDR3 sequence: CSVEAPGQGAWEQYF. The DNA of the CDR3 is TGCAGCGTTGAGGCCCCGGGACAGGGGGCTTGGGAGCAGTACTTC.

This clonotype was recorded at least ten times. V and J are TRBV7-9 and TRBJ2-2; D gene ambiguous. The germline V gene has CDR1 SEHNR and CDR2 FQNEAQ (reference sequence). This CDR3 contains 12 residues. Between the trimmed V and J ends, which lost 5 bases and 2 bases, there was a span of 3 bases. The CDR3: CASSHNTGELFF. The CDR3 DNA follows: TGTGCCAGCAGCCATAACACCGGGGAGCTGTTTTTT.

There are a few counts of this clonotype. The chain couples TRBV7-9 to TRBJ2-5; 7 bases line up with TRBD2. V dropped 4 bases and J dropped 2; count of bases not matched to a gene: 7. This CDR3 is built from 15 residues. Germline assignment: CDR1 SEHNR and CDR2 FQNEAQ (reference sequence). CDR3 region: CASSSWAGEQETQYF. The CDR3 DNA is TGTGCCAGCAGCTCTTGGGCGGGAGAGCAAGAGACCCAGTACTTC.

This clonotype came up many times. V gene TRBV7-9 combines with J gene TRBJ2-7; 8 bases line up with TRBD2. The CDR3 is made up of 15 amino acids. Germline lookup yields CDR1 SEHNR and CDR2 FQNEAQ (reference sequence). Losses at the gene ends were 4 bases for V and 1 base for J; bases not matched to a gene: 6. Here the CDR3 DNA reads TGTGCCAGCAGCTCCGGGAGGGGACTATCCTACGAGCAGTACTTC. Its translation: CASSSGRGLSYEQYF.

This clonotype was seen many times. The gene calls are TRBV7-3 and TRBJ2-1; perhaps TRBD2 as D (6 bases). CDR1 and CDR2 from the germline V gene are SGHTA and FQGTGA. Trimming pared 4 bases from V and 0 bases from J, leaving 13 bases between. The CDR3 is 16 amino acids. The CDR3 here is CASSSGLPSSYNEQFF. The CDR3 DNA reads TGTGCCAGCAGCTCCGGACTACCTAGCTCCTACAATGAGCAGTTCTTC.

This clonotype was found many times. The CDR3 nucleotides are TGTGCCAGTCACTTCTCGAGCGGGGCCGCTGGGGCCAACGTCCTGACTTTC. As protein: CASHFSSGAAGANVLTF. The chain couples TRBV19 to TRBJ2-6; 7 positions match TRBD2. Germline CDR1 and CDR2: LNHDA and SQIVND (reference sequence). V trimming: 8 bases; J trimming: 2 bases; junction bases outside the gene matches: 12. The CDR3 extends over 17 amino acids.

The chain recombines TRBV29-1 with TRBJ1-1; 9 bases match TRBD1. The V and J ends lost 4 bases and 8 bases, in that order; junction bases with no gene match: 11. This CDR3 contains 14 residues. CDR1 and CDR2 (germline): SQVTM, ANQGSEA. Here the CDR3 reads CSVGGDRVRVEAFF. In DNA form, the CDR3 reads TGCAGCGTTGGGGGGGACAGGGTTCGGGTGGAAGCTTTCTTT.

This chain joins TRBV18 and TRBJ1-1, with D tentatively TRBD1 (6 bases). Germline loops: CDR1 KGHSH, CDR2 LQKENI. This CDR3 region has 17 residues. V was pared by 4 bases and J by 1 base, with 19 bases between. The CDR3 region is CASSQIQTGSWNTEAFF. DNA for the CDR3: TGTGCCAGCTCACAGATTCAAACAGGGAGTTGGAACACTGAAGCTTTCTTT. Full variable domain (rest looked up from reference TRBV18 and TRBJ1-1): NAGVMQNPRHLVRRRGQEARLRCSPMKGHSHVYWYRQLPEEGLKFMVYLQKENIIDESGMPKERFSAEFPKEGPSILRIQQVVRGDSAAYFCASSQIQTGSWNTEAFFGQGTRLTVV.

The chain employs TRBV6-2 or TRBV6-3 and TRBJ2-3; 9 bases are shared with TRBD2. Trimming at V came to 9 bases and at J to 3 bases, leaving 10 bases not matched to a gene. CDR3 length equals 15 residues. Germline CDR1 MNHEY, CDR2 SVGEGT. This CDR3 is CASLAGTSLTDTQYF. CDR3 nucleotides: TGTGCCAGTCTAGCCGGGACTAGCCTAACAGATACGCAGTATTTT.

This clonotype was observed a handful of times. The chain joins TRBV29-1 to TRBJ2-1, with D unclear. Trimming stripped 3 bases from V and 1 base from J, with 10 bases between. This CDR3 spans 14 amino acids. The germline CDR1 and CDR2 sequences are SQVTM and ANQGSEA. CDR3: CSVEVAQSYNEQFF. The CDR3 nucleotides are TGCAGCGTTGAGGTGGCGCAGTCCTACAATGAGCAGTTCTTC.

CDR3 DNA sequence: TGTGCCATCAGTGAAGCGGGAGGGCAAGAGACCCAGTACTTC. Protein: CAISEAGGQETQYF. The chain is built from TRBV10-3 and TRBJ2-5; 10 nucleotides align to TRBD2. Trimming at V came to 3 bases and at J to 2 bases, leaving 0 bases not matched to a gene. The CDR3 is 14 amino acids. Germline assignment: CDR1 ENHRY and CDR2 SYGVKD.

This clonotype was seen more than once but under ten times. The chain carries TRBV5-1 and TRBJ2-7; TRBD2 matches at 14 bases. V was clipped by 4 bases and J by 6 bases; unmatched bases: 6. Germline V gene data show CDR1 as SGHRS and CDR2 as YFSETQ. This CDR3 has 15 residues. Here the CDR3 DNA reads TGCGCCAGCAGCAGACTAGCGGGAGGGATCGGCGAGCAGTACTTC. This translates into CASSRLAGGIGEQYF.

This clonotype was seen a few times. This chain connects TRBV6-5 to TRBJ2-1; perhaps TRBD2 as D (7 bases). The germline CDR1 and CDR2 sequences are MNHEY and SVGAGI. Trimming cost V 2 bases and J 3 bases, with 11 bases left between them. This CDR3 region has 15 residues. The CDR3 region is CASSYGGGGYNEQFF. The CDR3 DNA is TGTGCCAGCAGTTACGGGGGCGGGGGCTACAATGAGCAGTTCTTC.

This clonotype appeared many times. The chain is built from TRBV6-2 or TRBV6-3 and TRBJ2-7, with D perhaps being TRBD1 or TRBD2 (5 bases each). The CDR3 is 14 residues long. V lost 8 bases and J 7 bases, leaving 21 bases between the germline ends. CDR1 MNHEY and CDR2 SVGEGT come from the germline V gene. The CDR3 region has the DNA TGTGCCAGCTATCCTGGGACGGCCCTGGGGGAGCAGTACTTC. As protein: CASYPGTALGEQYF.

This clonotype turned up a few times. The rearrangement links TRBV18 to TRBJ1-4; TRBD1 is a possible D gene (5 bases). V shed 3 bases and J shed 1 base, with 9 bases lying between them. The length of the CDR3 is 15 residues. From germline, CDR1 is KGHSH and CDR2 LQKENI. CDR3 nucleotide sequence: TGTGCCAGCTCACCGGGGGTATTAACTAATGAAAAACTGTTTTTT. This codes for CASSPGVLTNEKLFF.

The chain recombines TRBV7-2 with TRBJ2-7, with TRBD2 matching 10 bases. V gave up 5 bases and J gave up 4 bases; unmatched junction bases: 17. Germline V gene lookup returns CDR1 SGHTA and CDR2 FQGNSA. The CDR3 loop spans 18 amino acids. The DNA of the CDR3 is TGTGCCAGCAGCCGAAAAGAGCTAGCGGGAGTGGAATTGTACGAGCAGTACTTC. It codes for CASSRKELAGVELYEQYF.

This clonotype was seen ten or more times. The CDR3 region has the DNA TGTGCCTGGACAGGTTGGAGCACTGAAGCTTTCTTT. Protein product: CAWTGWSTEAFF. This chain uses TRBV30 with TRBJ1-1; no reliable D call. V lost 4 bases and J lost 4, with 10 bases in between. The V gene's germline CDR1 is GTSNPN and CDR2 SVGIG (reference sequence). The length of the CDR3 is 12 residues. The full variable domain, its missing parts supplied by reference TRBV30 and TRBJ1-1, is SQTIHQWPATLVQPVGSPLSLECTVEGTSNPNLYWYRQAAGRGLQLLFYSVGIGQISSEVPQNLSASRPQDRQFILSSKKLLLSDSGFYLCAWTGWSTEAFFGQGTRLTVV.

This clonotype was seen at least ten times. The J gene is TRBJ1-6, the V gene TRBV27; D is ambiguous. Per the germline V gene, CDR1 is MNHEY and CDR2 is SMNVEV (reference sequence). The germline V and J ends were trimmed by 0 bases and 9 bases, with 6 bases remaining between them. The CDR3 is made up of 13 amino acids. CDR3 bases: TGTGCCAGCAGTTTATCTGACGGTTCACCCCTCCACTTT. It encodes CASSLSDGSPLHF.

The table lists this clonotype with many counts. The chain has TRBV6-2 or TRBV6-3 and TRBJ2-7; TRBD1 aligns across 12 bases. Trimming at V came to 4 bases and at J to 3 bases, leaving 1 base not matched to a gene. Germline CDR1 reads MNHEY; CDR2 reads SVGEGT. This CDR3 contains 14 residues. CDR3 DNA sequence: TGTGCCAGCAGTTGGGACAGGGGGCTCTACGAGCAGTACTTC. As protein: CASSWDRGLYEQYF.

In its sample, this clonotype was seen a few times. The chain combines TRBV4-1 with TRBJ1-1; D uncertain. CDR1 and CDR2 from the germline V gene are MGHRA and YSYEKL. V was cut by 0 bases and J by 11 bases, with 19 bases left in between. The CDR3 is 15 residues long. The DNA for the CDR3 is TGCGCCAGCAGCCAAGATTTGGCGCCCGGACTGTGGGCTTTCTTT. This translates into CASSQDLAPGLWAFF.

CDR3 sequence: CASSPTGQGLDEQYF. The CDR3, as DNA: TGTGCCAGCAGCCCCACGGGACAGGGATTGGACGAGCAGTACTTC. The gene calls are TRBV7-3 and TRBJ2-7, with 9 bases aligning to TRBD1. J gave up 5 bases and V 5 bases, and 10 bases lay outside the gene matches. The germline V gene encodes CDR1 SGHTA and CDR2 FQGTGA. The CDR3 loop spans 15 amino acids.

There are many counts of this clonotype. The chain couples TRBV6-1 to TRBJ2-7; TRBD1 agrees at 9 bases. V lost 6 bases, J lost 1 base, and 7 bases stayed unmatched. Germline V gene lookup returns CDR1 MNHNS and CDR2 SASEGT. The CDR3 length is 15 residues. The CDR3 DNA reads TGTGCCAGCAGAGTCCGGGACAGGGTGTCCTACGAGCAGTACTTC. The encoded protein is CASRVRDRVSYEQYF.

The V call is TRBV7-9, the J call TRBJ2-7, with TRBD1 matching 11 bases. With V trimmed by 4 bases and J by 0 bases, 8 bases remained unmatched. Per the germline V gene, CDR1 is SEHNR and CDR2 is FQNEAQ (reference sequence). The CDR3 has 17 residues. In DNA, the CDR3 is TGTGCCAGCAGCTCAATAGGACAGGGGGCTCACTCCTACGAGCAGTACTTC. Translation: CASSSIGQGAHSYEQYF.

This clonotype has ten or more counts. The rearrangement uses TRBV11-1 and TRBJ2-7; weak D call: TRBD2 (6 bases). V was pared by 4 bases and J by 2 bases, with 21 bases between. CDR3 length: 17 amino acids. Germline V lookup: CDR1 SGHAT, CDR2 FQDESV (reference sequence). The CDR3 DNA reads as TGTGCCAGCAGCTCATGGGGGGTTGGCCCCGAGCCCTACGAGCAGTACTTC. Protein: CASSSWGVGPEPYEQYF.

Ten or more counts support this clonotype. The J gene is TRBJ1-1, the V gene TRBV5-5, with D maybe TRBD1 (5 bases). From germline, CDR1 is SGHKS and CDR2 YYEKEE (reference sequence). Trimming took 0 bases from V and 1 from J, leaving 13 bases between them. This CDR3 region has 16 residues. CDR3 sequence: CASSLEWGRANTEAFF. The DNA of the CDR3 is TGTGCCAGCAGCTTGGAGTGGGGCAGGGCGAACACTGAAGCTTTCTTT.